The 27 T cell receptor beta chains reported below all come from one sample, sequenced in a study of blood T cell repertoires in COVID-19 (dated by TCRdb to the early 2020s). The library came from the immunoSEQ multiplex PCR assay. TCRdb provides this immuneACCESS table in a form limited to in-frame rearrangements. Some clones are lacking; in checked studies, under half of them reflect an unresolved V gene, and why the rest are absent is not known. This sample gives roughly 200,000 clones in total; around 80% of them show up just once. Roughly 13% of the sample lies in the top ten. What was sequenced was peripheral blood. The receptors were sampled from a man in his forties or fifties who had recovered from COVID-19.

Many counts were recorded for this clone. This rearrangement joins TRBV30 to TRBJ2-1; TRBD1 is a possible D gene (6 bases). With 1 base removed from V and 13 bases from J, the gap between germline ends came to 11 bases. This CDR3 spans 11 amino acids. Germline-derived CDR1 and CDR2 are GTSNPN and SVGIG (reference sequence). The chain's CDR3 is CAWSGGLGQFF. The CDR3 DNA follows: TGTGCCTGGAGTGGGGGGCTAGGTCAGTTCTTC. The whole variable domain, filled in from reference TRBV30 and TRBJ2-1, reads SQTIHQWPATLVQPVGSPLSLECTVEGTSNPNLYWYRQAAGRGLQLLFYSVGIGQISSEVPQNLSASRPQDRQFILSSKKLLLSDSGFYLCAWSGGLGQFFGPGTRLTVL.

A few counts support this clone. The chain is built from TRBV4-1 and TRBJ2-3; 11 bases agree with TRBD2. The CDR3 loop spans 16 amino acids. Per germline, CDR1 MGHRA and CDR2 YSYEKL. V shed 2 bases, J shed 4 bases, and the junction held 5 bases outside the gene matches. CDR3 loop: CASSQPTSGSADTQYF. For the CDR3, the DNA is TGCGCCAGCAGCCAACCTACTAGCGGGAGTGCAGATACGCAGTATTTT.

The V gene is TRBV19, the J gene TRBJ2-1; D may be TRBD2 (6 bases). There are 15 residues in the CDR3. The germline V gene encodes CDR1 LNHDA and CDR2 SQIVND (reference sequence). Trimming removed 4 bases from V and 4 bases from J, with 14 bases in between. The CDR3 spells CASSTERLVYNEQFF. The CDR3 DNA reads as TGTGCCAGTAGTACGGAACGACTAGTTTACAATGAGCAGTTCTTC.

The gene calls are TRBV5-4 and TRBJ2-5; 9 bases match TRBD2. Germline loops: CDR1 SGHNT, CDR2 YYREEE (reference sequence). There are 15 residues in the CDR3. V lost 4 bases to trimming and J lost 0 bases; unmatched junction nucleotides: 4. DNA of the CDR3: TGTGCCAGCAGCCGGACTAGCGCGAACCAAGAGACCCAGTACTTC. Its protein product is CASSRTSANQETQYF.

There are a few counts of this clone. This chain uses TRBV4-3 with TRBJ2-6; possible D gene TRBD1, 6 bases. Per germline, CDR1 LGHNA and CDR2 YSLEER. V lost 1 base, J lost 0 bases, and 10 bases lay in between. This CDR3 spans 17 amino acids. The chain's CDR3 is CASSQGTGSSGANVLTF. CDR3 bases: TGCGCCAGCAGCCAAGGTACAGGGAGCTCTGGGGCCAACGTCCTGACTTTC.

This chain joins TRBV6-1 and TRBJ2-7; tentative D call: TRBD1 (5 bases). The length of the CDR3 is 16 residues. Germline CDR1 reads MNHNS; CDR2 reads SASEGT. V lost 1 base, J lost 0 bases, and 13 bases lay in between. The CDR3 region is CASSEDWTMSSYEQYF. The DNA of the CDR3 is TGTGCCAGCAGTGAAGATTGGACAATGAGCTCCTACGAGCAGTACTTC.

The V gene is TRBV5-3, the J gene TRBJ2-1, with 15 bases matching TRBD2. TRBV5-3 is treated as an ORF (open reading frame) with a function not yet certain. The CDR3 has 18 residues. After removal of 4 bases from V and 0 bases from J, the junction contained 5 bases not matched to a gene. The CDR3 bases are TGTGCCAGAAGCACCGGACTAGCGGGAGGGCGCTCCTACAATGAGCAGTTCTTC. This encodes CARSTGLAGGRSYNEQFF.

The table lists this clone with a few counts. The chain links TRBV12-3 or TRBV12-4 to TRBJ1-1; D is unresolved. V shed 3 bases and J shed 7 bases, with 12 bases lying between them. The CDR3 contains 13 residues. Here the CDR3 reads CASSFRSASEAFF. The CDR3 DNA reads TGTGCCAGCAGTTTTCGGTCTGCTAGTGAAGCTTTCTTT.

The CDR3 sequence: CASSFGTSGYTGELFF. The CDR3 nucleotides are TGTGCCAGCAGTTTCGGTACTAGCGGGTACACCGGGGAGCTGTTTTTT. This chain connects TRBV28 to TRBJ2-2, with 9 bases that match TRBD2. The germline CDR1 and CDR2 sequences are MDHEN and SYDVKM. After removal of 3 bases from V and 3 bases from J, the junction contained 5 bases not matched to a gene. The CDR3 has 16 amino acids. Full variable domain (rest looked up from reference TRBV28 and TRBJ2-2): DVKVTQSSRYLVKRTGEKVFLECVQDMDHENMFWYRQDPGLGLRLIYFSYDVKMKEKGDIPEGYSVSREKKERFSLILESASTNQTSMYLCASSFGTSGYTGELFFGEGSRLTVL.

The V and J genes are TRBV4-3 and TRBJ2-2, with 7 bases aligning to TRBD1. V gave up 4 bases and J gave up 7 bases; unmatched junction bases: 15. CDR1 LGHNA and CDR2 YSLEER come from the germline V gene. This CDR3 is built from 17 residues. In nucleotides, the CDR3 is TGCGCCAGCAGCCCGCGAGGGGACAGCGGTATCGGCGGGGAGCTGTTTTTT. It is translated as CASSPRGDSGIGGELFF.

The V and J genes are TRBV9 and TRBJ2-2, with unresolved D. This CDR3 comprises 16 residues. Trimming removed 3 bases from V and 0 bases from J, with 12 bases in between. Per the germline V gene, CDR1 is SGDLS and CDR2 is YYNGEE. The CDR3 DNA follows: TGTGCCAGCAGCGAGCTCGAACGCGCGAACACCGGGGAGCTGTTTTTT. It specifies CASSELERANTGELFF. The full variable domain, completed using reference TRBV9 and TRBJ2-2, is DSGVTQTPKHLITATGQRVTLRCSPRSGDLSVYWYQQSLDQGLQFLIQYYNGEERAKGNILERFSAQQFPDLHSELNLSSLELGDSALYFCASSELERANTGELFFGEGSRLTVL.

There are many counts of this clone. The V call is TRBV2, the J call TRBJ2-3; 7 bases are shared with TRBD1. This CDR3 is built from 13 residues. Losses at the gene ends were 6 bases for V and 6 bases for J; bases not matched to a gene: 6. Germline assignment: CDR1 SNHLY and CDR2 FYNNEI. The CDR3 loop is CASRETGYDTQYF. In DNA, the CDR3 is TGTGCCAGCAGGGAGACAGGGTATGATACGCAGTATTTT.

V and J are TRBV29-1 and TRBJ1-3; D may be TRBD1 (6 bases). Per germline, CDR1 SQVTM and CDR2 ANQGSEA. The CDR3 loop spans 13 amino acids. V shed 4 bases and J shed 0 bases, with 7 bases lying between them. This chain's CDR3 is CSVADSSGNTIYF. CDR3 coding DNA: TGCAGCGTTGCGGACAGCTCTGGAAACACCATATATTTT.

The chain uses TRBV27 and TRBJ2-5, with a possible D match to TRBD2 (5 bases). The length of the CDR3 is 13 residues. Trimming left V 6 bases short and J 2 bases short, with 10 bases between. CDR1 MNHEY and CDR2 SMNVEV come from the germline V gene (reference sequence). CDR3 nucleotides: TGTGCCAGCAGATCCCGGACTCAAGAGACCCAGTACTTC. This encodes CASRSRTQETQYF.

This chain uses TRBV6-1 with TRBJ1-2; D not resolved. Germline V gives CDR1 MNHNS, CDR2 SASEGT. The CDR3 loop spans 13 amino acids. Trimming stripped 0 bases from V and 11 bases from J, with 13 bases between. The CDR3 is CASSEAPALGYTF. CDR3 nucleotides: TGTGCCAGCAGTGAAGCGCCCGCCCTCGGGTACACCTTC.

This chain joins TRBV5-4 and TRBJ2-3; TRBD1 matches at 7 bases. This CDR3 contains 16 residues. Germline V gene data show CDR1 as SGHNT and CDR2 as YYREEE (reference sequence). The junction had 7 bases not matched to a gene; V was cut back by 3 bases and J by 0 bases. For the CDR3, the DNA is TGTGCCAGCAGCTCCGGACAGGACCCTAGCACAGATACGCAGTATTTT. The encoded protein is CASSSGQDPSTDTQYF.

The V and J genes are TRBV5-4 and TRBJ2-7, with 9 bases that match TRBD1. This CDR3 comprises 17 residues. Germline CDR1 and CDR2: SGHNT and YYREEE (reference sequence). V lost 3 bases to trimming and J lost 3 bases; unmatched junction nucleotides: 13. The CDR3 region has the DNA TGTGCCAGCAGCTCCGGAGGGACAGGGTTTTTAGTCTACGAGCAGTACTTC. Translating gives CASSSGGTGFLVYEQYF.

The chain combines TRBV6-5 with TRBJ2-7, with 9 bases fitting TRBD2. The CDR3 consists of 14 residues. Germline V gene lookup returns CDR1 MNHEY and CDR2 SVGAGI. The ends lost 7 bases at V and 2 bases at J; junction bases unmatched: 6. This CDR3 is CASKSLAGPYEQYF. The CDR3 DNA reads TGTGCCAGCAAATCCCTAGCGGGGCCCTACGAGCAGTACTTC.

This chain uses TRBV7-2 with TRBJ1-1; 7 bases map to TRBD1. There are 16 residues in the CDR3. The ends lost 2 bases at V and 0 bases at J; junction bases unmatched: 6. Germline V gene sequence: CDR1 SGHTA, CDR2 FQGNSA. The CDR3 loop is CASSLLTGTVNTEAFF. CDR3 sequence (DNA): TGTGCCAGCAGCTTACTCACCGGGACAGTGAACACTGAAGCTTTCTTT.

This clone was found a few times. The chain links TRBV30 to TRBJ2-7; D perhaps matches TRBD2 (6 bases). Germline values: CDR1 GTSNPN, CDR2 SVGIG (reference sequence). Trimming left V 4 bases short and J 3 bases short, with 16 bases between. This CDR3 comprises 14 residues. The DNA of the CDR3 is TGTGCCTGGAATCGTTTCGGGCGGGACTACGAGCAGTACTTC. This encodes CAWNRFGRDYEQYF.

The rearrangement links TRBV4-2 to TRBJ1-1, with no clear D. Germline CDR1 and CDR2: LGHNA and YNFKEQ. Trimming cost V 0 bases and J 0 bases, with 17 bases left between them. The CDR3 runs to 18 residues. The CDR3 DNA sequence: TGTGCCAGCAGCCAAGATACAGTCGCTCTTTATGTGAACACTGAAGCTTTCTTT. This encodes CASSQDTVALYVNTEAFF.

This chain uses TRBV7-3 with TRBJ2-3; 11 positions agree with TRBD2. Per the germline V gene, CDR1 is SGHTA and CDR2 is FQGTGA. CDR3 size: 15 residues. The junction had 0 bases not matched to a gene; V was cut back by 4 bases and J by 0 bases. The CDR3: CASSWTSGSTDTQYF. The DNA of the CDR3 is TGTGCCAGCAGCTGGACTAGCGGGAGCACAGATACGCAGTATTTT.

This chain connects TRBV29-1 to TRBJ2-7; 9 nucleotides align to TRBD2. The CDR3 totals 15 residues. The junction had 8 bases not matched to a gene; V was cut back by 0 bases and J by 5 bases. CDR1 SQVTM and CDR2 ANQGSEA come from the germline V gene. In nucleotides, the CDR3 is TGCAGCGTTGAAGACAAAGCGGGGGGACCCCACGAGCAGTACTTC. Protein sequence: CSVEDKAGGPHEQYF.

This clone was counted only a few times. This chain uses TRBV6-5 with TRBJ1-2, with TRBD1 as a possible D gene (6 bases). Trimming stripped 7 bases from V and 4 bases from J, with 19 bases between. Germline assignment: CDR1 MNHEY and CDR2 SVGAGI. The CDR3 covers 15 residues. The CDR3 here is CASTETAGQFYGYTF. The CDR3 nucleotides read TGTGCCAGCACCGAAACTGCTGGACAGTTCTATGGCTACACCTTC.

This clone appeared once. This chain uses TRBV10-3 with TRBJ2-5, with TRBD2 identical over 9 bases. The germline V gene encodes CDR1 ENHRY and CDR2 SYGVKD. With V trimmed by 6 bases and J by 4 bases, 9 bases remained unmatched. The CDR3 length is 15 residues. The CDR3 region has the DNA TGTGCCATCAGCGACCACAGGACTAGCGTAGAGACCCAGTACTTC. As protein: CAISDHRTSVETQYF.

The chain uses TRBV7-3 and TRBJ2-1, with 8 bases matching TRBD1. Trimming removed 2 bases from V and 7 bases from J; junction bases left unmatched: 10. The CDR3 totals 16 residues. The germline CDR1 and CDR2 sequences are SGHTA and FQGTGA. The CDR3 reads CASSLSGANRGNEQFF. CDR3 nucleotides: TGTGCCAGCAGCTTATCCGGGGCTAACAGGGGGAATGAGCAGTTCTTC.

The chain has TRBV3-1 (or the pseudogene TRBV3-2) and TRBJ2-7; TRBD2 is a possible D gene (6 bases). Germline V gene lookup returns CDR1 LGHDT and CDR2 YNNKEL (reference sequence). The CDR3 spans 12 residues. With 0 bases removed from V and 9 bases from J, the gap between germline ends came to 9 bases. The CDR3, as DNA: TGTGCCAGCAGCCAAGATGGGGGGTGGCAGTACTTC. It is translated as CASSQDGGWQYF.